Below, one TCR beta chain is given with its context. Its target is unknown. Repertoires were generated with immunoSEQ multiplex PCR, while TCRdb's copy carries only in-frame clones and drops some. The data contain 100,000 to 150,000 clones, roughly 87% of them seen just once; the ten biggest clones take up 4% to 5.5%. The germline V gene has CDR1 SEHNR and CDR2 FQNEAQ (reference sequence). Trimming removed 0 bases from V and 0 bases from J; junction bases left unmatched: 10. The CDR3 runs 19 residues. This record comes from a study of T cell responses to AZD1222 COVID-19 vaccine. The study, taken as a whole, reports: There were repertoire samples only from the period after the peak T cell response.

The genes are TRBV7-9 and TRBJ2-7; 11 nucleotides match TRBD2. The TCR sequence derives from an adult in good health. The sample in question was peripheral blood, obtained on day 0 of MenACWY control vaccination. The CDR3 loop is CASSLAGSSGRLPSYEQYF. As DNA, the CDR3 is TGTGCCAGCAGCTTAGCAGGCTCTAGCGGGAGGTTACCCTCCTACGAGCAGTACTTC. The whole variable domain, remainder taken from reference TRBV7-9 and TRBJ2-7, is DTGVSQNPRHKITKRGQNVTFRCDPISEHNRLYWYRQTLGQGPEFLTYFQNEAQLEKSRLLSDRFSAERPKGSFSTLEIQRTEQGDSAMYLCASSLAGSSGRLPSYEQYFGPGTRLTVT.